Following are 31 T cell receptor beta chains from one sample sequenced in a study of OX40 agonist ivuxolimab in advanced cancers. Measured with immunoSEQ multiplex PCR; TCRdb has only the in-frame clones, and not every one. The sample carries fewer than 85,000 clones, 85% recorded once. Sequences were derived from CD4+ or CD8+ T cells sorted from blood, sampled in a trial of the OX40 agonist ivuxolimab. Receptors originate from an adult with an advanced solid tumor such as melanoma, head and neck, liver or kidney cancer.

The gene calls are TRBV10-3 and TRBJ2-1; 10 bases line up with TRBD2. Germline lookup yields CDR1 ENHRY and CDR2 SYGVKD. This CDR3 has 14 residues. V lost 7 bases, J lost 15 bases, and 15 bases stayed unmatched. CDR3 DNA: TGTGCCATCACTTACGAGCGGGGGGGCCTAGGTAGGTTCTTC. It is translated as CAITYERGGLGRFF.

The V call is TRBV19, the J call TRBJ1-5; D gene unclear. Trimming shortened V by 3 bases and J by 2 bases, and 11 bases separated the two germline ends. Germline CDR1 is LNHDA and CDR2 is SQIVND (reference sequence). This CDR3 comprises 15 residues. The CDR3 loop is CASSISIGGNQPQHF. CDR3 nucleotide sequence: TGTGCCAGTAGTATTAGTATTGGTGGCAATCAGCCCCAGCATTTT. The variable domain in full, with the rest retrieved from reference TRBV19 and TRBJ1-5, is DGGITQSPKYLFRKEGQNVTLSCEQNLNHDAMYWYRQDPGQGLRLIYYSQIVNDFQKGDIAEGYSVSREKKESFPLTVTSAQKNPTAFYLCASSISIGGNQPQHFGDGTRLSIL.

For this clone: At one boundary the junction diverges from the germline segment, which might be a read error. V usage is TRBV7-7 and J usage is TRBJ2-3, with 8 bases fitting TRBD2. This CDR3 has 15 amino acids. Germline assignment: CDR1 SSHAT and CDR2 FNYEAQ (reference sequence). The CDR3 is CASSQSGGSTDTQYF. The CDR3 DNA reads TGTGCTAGCAGCCAAAGCGGGGGTAGCACAGATACGCAGTATTTT. Filled out from reference TRBV7-7 and TRBJ2-3, the complete variable domain reads GAGVSQSPRYKVTKRGQDVTLRCDPISSHATLYWYQQALGQGPEFLTYFNYEAQPDKSGLPSDRFSAERPEGSISTLTIQRTEQRDSAMYRCASSQSGGSTDTQYFGPGTRLTVL.

A few counts support this clone. The genes are TRBV19 and TRBJ2-7, with 9 bases aligning to TRBD2. The V segment lost 5 bases and the J segment 6 bases; nucleotides outside the gene matches: 20. Germline V gene data show CDR1 as LNHDA and CDR2 as SQIVND (reference sequence). There are 18 residues in the CDR3. The CDR3 here is CASSSRPPLAGTSGEQYF. The CDR3, as DNA: TGTGCCAGTAGTTCACGACCCCCACTAGCGGGCACCTCAGGCGAGCAGTACTTC.

V gene TRBV7-3 combines with J gene TRBJ2-2; D gene ambiguous. The CDR3 totals 14 residues. Germline CDR1 reads SGHTA; CDR2 reads FQGTGA. V was trimmed by 4 bases and J by 1 base, leaving 7 bases between them. The CDR3 DNA follows: TGTGCCAGCAGCTCTGCCGGGAACACCGGGGAGCTGTTTTTT. This encodes CASSSAGNTGELFF.

In its sample, this clone was seen once. The same CDR3 is also encoded by other DNA sequences in this sample. This chain connects TRBV7-3 to TRBJ2-1; D remains ambiguous. V lost 5 bases, J lost 10 bases, and 24 bases lay in between. The CDR3 is made up of 16 amino acids. Per germline, CDR1 SGHTA and CDR2 FQGTGA. CDR3 sequence: CASSLNGGQARVEQFF. DNA of the CDR3: TGTGCCAGCAGCCTAAACGGTGGGCAGGCTAGGGTAGAGCAGTTCTTC.

The chain carries TRBV18 and TRBJ2-7; D possibly corresponds to TRBD1 (6 bases). V lost 4 bases and J 3 bases, leaving 10 bases between the germline ends. The length of the CDR3 is 13 residues. Germline CDR1 and CDR2: KGHSH and LQKENI. The CDR3 nucleotides read TGTGCCAGCTCACAAGGACAGAGCTACGAGCAGTACTTC. Translated, it gives CASSQGQSYEQYF.

V and J are TRBV28 and TRBJ1-2, with 7 bases fitting TRBD1. Germline V gene sequence: CDR1 MDHEN, CDR2 SYDVKM. The V gene end was trimmed by 2 bases and the J gene end by 6 bases; junction bases not matched to a gene: 9. This CDR3 region has 15 residues. The CDR3 is CASSLQGDSLNGYTF. As DNA, the CDR3 is TGTGCCAGCAGTTTACAGGGGGACAGTCTTAATGGCTACACCTTC.

V usage is TRBV30 and J usage is TRBJ2-2; tentatively, D is TRBD2 (6 bases). In germline, CDR1 is GTSNPN, CDR2 SVGIG (reference sequence). This CDR3 has 13 amino acids. The ends were cut back, 8 bases at V and 1 base at J, with 11 bases in the middle. The CDR3 DNA reads as TGTGCCACGGGAGTGGGGAACACCGGGGAGCTGTTTTTT. Translating gives CATGVGNTGELFF.

V gene TRBV27 combines with J gene TRBJ2-7, with D possibly TRBD2 on 5 matching bases. The CDR3 length is 13 residues. The V gene's germline CDR1 is MNHEY and CDR2 SMNVEV (reference sequence). The V end lost 4 bases, the J end lost 8 bases, and 15 bases lay between the germline ends. In DNA form, the CDR3 reads TGTGCCAGCAGTTCAGACACCACCGGGAAGCAGTACTTC. It encodes CASSSDTTGKQYF.

The J gene is TRBJ2-4, the V gene TRBV7-8; 7 nucleotides align to TRBD1. From germline, CDR1 is SGHVS and CDR2 FQNEAQ. This CDR3 has 18 amino acids. V lost 5 bases and J lost 8; bases outside the gene matches: 21. CDR3 sequence reads: CASSTYTRLGTAGDIQYF. The CDR3 DNA follows: TGTGCCAGCAGCACTTATACGCGTCTAGGGACAGCTGGGGACATTCAGTACTTC.

The chain couples TRBV10-3 to TRBJ2-1; the D is unclear. This CDR3 is 15 amino acids long. Germline V gene sequence: CDR1 ENHRY, CDR2 SYGVKD. The ends were cut back, 7 bases at V and 0 bases at J, with 13 bases in the middle. The CDR3 DNA reads as TGTGCCATCAAGGACGGGCGAAGCTCCTACAATGAGCAGTTCTTC. Residues: CAIKDGRSSYNEQFF.

Sample share makes this clone medium-sized. This chain uses TRBV30 with TRBJ2-7; D unresolved. Trimming stripped 6 bases from V and 5 bases from J, with 26 bases between. Germline CDR1 GTSNPN, CDR2 SVGIG (reference sequence). The CDR3 is 16 amino acids. DNA for the CDR3: TGTGCCTGTAAACCTGGACGGGTAAGGTCTCTCGACGAGCAGTACTTC. Its protein product is CACKPGRVRSLDEQYF. The whole variable domain, remainder taken from reference TRBV30 and TRBJ2-7, is SQTIHQWPATLVQPVGSPLSLECTVEGTSNPNLYWYRQAAGRGLQLLFYSVGIGQISSEVPQNLSASRPQDRQFILSSKKLLLSDSGFYLCACKPGRVRSLDEQYFGPGTRLTVT.

The chain joins TRBV5-1 to TRBJ1-4; possible D gene TRBD1, 6 bases. The CDR3 runs to 14 residues. V was pared by 3 bases and J by 5 bases, with 11 bases between. From germline, CDR1 is SGHRS and CDR2 YFSETQ. CDR3 DNA sequence: TGCGCCAGCAGCTCACAGGGAGGCAATGAAAAACTGTTTTTT. Translated, it gives CASSSQGGNEKLFF.

The CDR3 DNA is TGTGCCAGCAGCTTAGCGCGGGGAATAGATACGCAGTATTTT. Protein sequence: CASSLARGIDTQYF. The gene calls are TRBV11-1 and TRBJ2-3; a weak D match, TRBD2 (6 bases). CDR3 length: 14 residues. Trimming cost V 0 bases and J 5 bases, with 9 bases left between them. In germline, CDR1 is SGHAT, CDR2 FQDESV (reference sequence). Variable domain in full (rest from reference TRBV11-1 and TRBJ2-3): EAEVAQSPRYKITEKSQAVAFWCDPISGHATLYWYRQILGQGPELLVQFQDESVVDDSQLPKDRFSAERLKGVDSTLKIQPAELGDSAMYLCASSLARGIDTQYFGPGTRLTVL.

V is TRBV27 and J is TRBJ2-3; possibly TRBD1 or TRBD2 for D (5 bases each). The CDR3 loop spans 15 amino acids. Trimming removed 3 bases at V and 1 base at J, with 11 bases between. CDR1 and CDR2 (germline): MNHEY, SMNVEV (reference sequence). The CDR3 protein is CASSFGALGTDTQYF. In DNA, the CDR3 is TGTGCCAGCAGTTTCGGGGCCCTTGGCACAGATACGCAGTATTTT.

This clone showed up just once. The V call is TRBV29-1, the J call TRBJ1-3; a possible D gene is TRBD1 (6 bases). The CDR3 runs to 14 residues. Between the trimmed V and J ends, which lost 7 bases and 0 bases, there was a span of 13 bases. CDR1 is SQVTM and CDR2 is ANQGSEA in the germline V gene. The CDR3 sequence: CSGRGGTSGNTIYF. The CDR3 nucleotides are TGCAGCGGTCGGGGGGGCACCTCTGGAAACACCATATATTTT.

In regard to this clone: The sample has other DNA sequences that encode this CDR3 too. The chain is built from TRBV6-6 and TRBJ2-5, with D tentatively TRBD1 (6 bases). The length of the CDR3 is 14 residues. Germline V gene sequence: CDR1 MNHNY, CDR2 SVGAGI (reference sequence). The V and J ends lost 2 bases and 1 base respectively, with 8 bases between them. The CDR3 loop reads CASSYGQSQETQYF. The CDR3 region has the DNA TGTGCCAGCAGTTACGGACAGAGCCAAGAGACCCAGTACTTC.

This clone was seen only once. At the DNA level, this CDR3 is encoded by other sequences in the same sample as well. DNA for the CDR3: TGCGCCAGCAGCTTGAGCTCTTCGGCCCAAGAGACCCAGTACTTC. Translated, it gives CASSLSSSAQETQYF. This rearrangement joins TRBV5-1 to TRBJ2-5; D call uncertain. Trimming removed 1 base at V and 1 base at J, with 11 bases between. The CDR3 is 15 residues long. The germline V gene has CDR1 SGHRS and CDR2 YFSETQ.

The chain is built from TRBV5-1 and TRBJ1-1; perhaps TRBD1 as D (5 bases). The CDR3 runs 14 residues. Trimming took off 1 base at V and 6 bases at J, with 13 bases between the two ends. Germline lookup yields CDR1 SGHRS and CDR2 YFSETQ. CDR3 sequence reads: CASSLTGPIPEAFF. The CDR3 nucleotides are TGCGCCAGCAGCTTGACAGGACCAATACCTGAAGCTTTCTTT.

This chain joins TRBV5-6 and TRBJ2-5; 13 bases match TRBD2. Gene TRBJ2-7 matches the end of the DNA better, so the J call may be wrong. This CDR3 region has 14 residues. The germline V gene encodes CDR1 SGHDT and CDR2 YYEEEE. CDR3 region: CASSRTSGSGEQYF. CDR3 bases: TGTGCCAGCAGCCGGACTAGCGGGAGCGGCGAGCAGTACTTC.

This CDR3 is CASSPRDQRNTDTQYF. DNA for the CDR3: TGTGCCAGCAGCCCCCGTGACCAGCGAAACACAGATACGCAGTATTTT. The chain couples TRBV9 to TRBJ2-3; D not resolved. This CDR3 comprises 16 residues. V lost 4 bases and J lost 2, with 17 bases in between. The germline CDR1 and CDR2 sequences are SGDLS and YYNGEE.

The chain is built from TRBV19 and TRBJ2-1, with a weak D call TRBD2 (5 bases). Germline-derived CDR1 and CDR2 are LNHDA and SQIVND (reference sequence). The CDR3 is made up of 14 amino acids. Deletions cut 2 bases from V and 7 bases from J, with 12 bases between. CDR3 amino acids: CASSILARTNEQFF. CDR3 nucleotides: TGTGCCAGTAGTATACTAGCTCGGACGAATGAGCAGTTCTTC.

This chain uses TRBV7-9 with TRBJ2-7; the match to TRBD2 covers 11 bases. Germline V CDR1 and CDR2: SEHNR, FQNEAQ (reference sequence). The CDR3 spans 17 residues. The V and J ends lost 2 bases and 5 bases, in that order; junction bases with no gene match: 11. The CDR3 nucleotides are TGTGCCAGCAGCTTACTAGCGGGGGGCCTAAAGGGCGACGAGCAGTACTTC. Amino acid sequence: CASSLLAGGLKGDEQYF.

The chain carries TRBV11-2 and TRBJ2-5; D is unclear. V was cut by 5 bases and J by 5 bases, with 15 bases left in between. CDR1 is SGHAT and CDR2 is FQNNGV in the germline V gene. This CDR3 is 14 amino acids long. The CDR3 sequence is CASSVGPTRETQYF. The CDR3 coding sequence is TGTGCCAGCAGCGTGGGCCCAACCCGGGAGACCCAGTACTTC.

CDR3 DNA sequence: TGTGCCAGCAGCCCAGGGGGTGATCAGCCCCAGCATTTT. Its translation: CASSPGGDQPQHF. This chain links TRBV7-8 with TRBJ1-5, with 7 bases fitting TRBD1. After removal of 5 bases from V and 5 bases from J, the junction contained 3 bases not matched to a gene. Germline assignment: CDR1 SGHVS and CDR2 FQNEAQ. The CDR3 sequence is 13 residues long.

In nucleotides, the CDR3 is TGTGCCAGCAGCTTAGTAAGGGGACTAGCGGGAGAGAACACCGGGGAGCTGTTTTTT. It yields the protein CASSLVRGLAGENTGELFF. This sequence joins TRBV11-2 and TRBJ2-2; 14 bases map to TRBD2. This CDR3 spans 19 amino acids. Germline lookup yields CDR1 SGHAT and CDR2 FQNNGV. Trimming at V came to 1 base and at J to 1 base, leaving 5 bases not matched to a gene.

This clone was counted once. The chain is built from TRBV10-3 and TRBJ2-5, with D possibly TRBD1 on 5 matching bases. V shed 2 bases and J shed 2 bases, with 9 bases lying between them. The CDR3 extends over 14 amino acids. Germline V gene lookup returns CDR1 ENHRY and CDR2 SYGVKD. Written as DNA, the CDR3 is TGTGCCATCAGTGAGGGGGCGGCACAAGAGACCCAGTACTTC. This sequence encodes CAISEGAAQETQYF.

This clone was recorded a few times. The J gene is TRBJ2-2, the V gene TRBV28; D is possibly TRBD2 (6 bases). Germline V gene data show CDR1 as MDHEN and CDR2 as SYDVKM. The V and J ends lost 6 bases and 1 base respectively, with 21 bases between them. The CDR3 covers 18 residues. CDR3 sequence (DNA): TGTGCCAGCAGGGGAGGACCCGGTATGAACCAGAACACCGGGGAGCTGTTTTTT. This translates into CASRGGPGMNQNTGELFF.

This chain joins TRBV2 and TRBJ2-3; TRBD2 aligns across 12 bases. The CDR3 extends over 14 amino acids. CDR1 and CDR2 (germline): SNHLY, FYNNEI. V was clipped by 6 bases and J by 8 bases; unmatched bases: 6. The chain's CDR3 is CASRRLAGAPTQYF. CDR3 nucleotides: TGTGCCAGCAGGAGACTAGCGGGAGCACCTACGCAGTATTTT.

This chain connects TRBV4-1 to TRBJ2-1; possibly TRBD2 for D (5 bases). This CDR3 is built from 15 residues. Trimming removed 3 bases at V and 8 bases at J, with 17 bases between. Germline V gene data show CDR1 as MGHRA and CDR2 as YSYEKL. CDR3 residues: CASSHRSGKRDEQFF. CDR3 nucleotides: TGCGCCAGCAGCCATCGGTCGGGGAAACGGGATGAGCAGTTCTTC.